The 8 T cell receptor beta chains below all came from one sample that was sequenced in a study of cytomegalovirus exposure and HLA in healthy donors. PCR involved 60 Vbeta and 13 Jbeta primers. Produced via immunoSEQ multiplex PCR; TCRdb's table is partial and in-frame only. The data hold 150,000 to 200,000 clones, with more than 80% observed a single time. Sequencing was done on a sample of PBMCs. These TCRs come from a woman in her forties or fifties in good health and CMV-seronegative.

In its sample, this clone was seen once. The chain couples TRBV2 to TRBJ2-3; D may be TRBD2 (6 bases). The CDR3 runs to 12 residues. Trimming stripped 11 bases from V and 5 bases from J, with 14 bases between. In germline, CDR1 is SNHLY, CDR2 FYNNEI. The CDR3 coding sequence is TGTGCCTCAAATTGGGGGGAAGATACGCAGTATTTT. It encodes CASNWGEDTQYF.

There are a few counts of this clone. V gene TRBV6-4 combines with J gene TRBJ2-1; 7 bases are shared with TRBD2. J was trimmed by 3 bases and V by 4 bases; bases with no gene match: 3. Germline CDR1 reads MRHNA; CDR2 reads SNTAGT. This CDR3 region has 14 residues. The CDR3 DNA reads TGTGCCAGCAGTGCGGGAGGAGACTACAATGAGCAGTTCTTC. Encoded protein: CASSAGGDYNEQFF.

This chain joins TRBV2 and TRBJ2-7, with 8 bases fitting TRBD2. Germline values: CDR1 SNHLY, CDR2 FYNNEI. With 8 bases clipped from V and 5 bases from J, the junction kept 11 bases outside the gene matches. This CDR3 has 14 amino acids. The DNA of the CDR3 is TGTGCCAGCCGATGGGGTAGCGGGAAAGACGAGCAGTACTTC. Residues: CASRWGSGKDEQYF.

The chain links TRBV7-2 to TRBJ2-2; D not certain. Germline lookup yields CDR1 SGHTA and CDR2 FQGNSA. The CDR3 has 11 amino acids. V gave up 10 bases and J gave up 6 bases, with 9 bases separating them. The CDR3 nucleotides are TGTGCCATCCTCCGCGCCGGGGAGCTGTTTTTT. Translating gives CAILRAGELFF.

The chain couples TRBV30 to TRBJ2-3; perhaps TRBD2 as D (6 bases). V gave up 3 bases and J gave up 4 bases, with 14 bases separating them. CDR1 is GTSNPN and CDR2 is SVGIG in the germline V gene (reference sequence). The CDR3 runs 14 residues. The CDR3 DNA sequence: TGTGCCTGGAGATTCGGGAGTTCGGCAGATACGCAGTATTTT. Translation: CAWRFGSSADTQYF. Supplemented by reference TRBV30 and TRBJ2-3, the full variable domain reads SQTIHQWPATLVQPVGSPLSLECTVEGTSNPNLYWYRQAAGRGLQLLFYSVGIGQISSEVPQNLSASRPQDRQFILSSKKLLLSDSGFYLCAWRFGSSADTQYFGPGTRLTVL.

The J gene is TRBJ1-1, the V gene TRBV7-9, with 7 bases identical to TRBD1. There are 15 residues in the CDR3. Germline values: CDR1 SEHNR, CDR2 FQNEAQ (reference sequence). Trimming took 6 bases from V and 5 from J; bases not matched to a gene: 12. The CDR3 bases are TGTGCCAGCAGTCAGACAGGGCCTCCGGGGACTGAAGCTTTCTTT. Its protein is CASSQTGPPGTEAFF.

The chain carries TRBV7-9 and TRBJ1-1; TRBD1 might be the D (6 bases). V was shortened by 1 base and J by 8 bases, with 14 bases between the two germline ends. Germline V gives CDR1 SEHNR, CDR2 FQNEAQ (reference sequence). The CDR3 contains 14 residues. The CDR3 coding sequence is TGTGCCAGCAGCTTAGGGCGACAGGAGTTCGAAGCTTTCTTT. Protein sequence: CASSLGRQEFEAFF.

CDR3 in DNA: TGTGCCAGCAGCTTTCCGGGACAGGGGACCTACGAGCAGTACTTC. Its protein is CASSFPGQGTYEQYF. The J gene is TRBJ2-7, the V gene TRBV13; 10 nucleotides line up with TRBD1. Germline loops: CDR1 PRHDT, CDR2 FYEKMQ (reference sequence). The junction had 4 bases not matched to a gene; V was cut back by 3 bases and J by 2 bases. The CDR3 contains 15 residues.